The 16 T cell receptor beta chains presented below share a single source sample, sequenced in a study of OX40 agonist ivuxolimab in advanced cancers. Produced via immunoSEQ multiplex PCR; TCRdb's table is partial and in-frame only. The sample carries about 80,000 clones, roughly 86% recorded once. Sequencing used CD4+ or CD8+ T cells sorted from blood, obtained in a trial of the OX40 agonist ivuxolimab. All receptors derive from an adult with an advanced solid tumor such as melanoma, head and neck, liver or kidney cancer.

The rearrangement links TRBV6-5 to TRBJ2-3; possibly TRBD1 for D (6 bases). The ends were cut back, 2 bases at V and 3 bases at J, with 12 bases in the middle. The length of the CDR3 is 15 residues. CDR1 and CDR2 (germline): MNHEY, SVGAGI. The CDR3 spells CASSYRRGGTDTQYF. CDR3 bases: TGTGCCAGCAGTTACCGTCGAGGGGGAACAGATACGCAGTATTTT.

The rearrangement uses TRBV19 and TRBJ2-3; unclear D gene. V gave up 10 bases and J gave up 2 bases, with 7 bases separating them. The CDR3 has 11 residues. Germline CDR1 and CDR2: LNHDA and SQIVND (reference sequence). CDR3 coding DNA: TGTGCCACCGGAATCACAGATACGCAGTATTTT. Translation gives CATGITDTQYF. Supplemented by reference TRBV19 and TRBJ2-3, the full variable domain reads DGGITQSPKYLFRKEGQNVTLSCEQNLNHDAMYWYRQDPGQGLRLIYYSQIVNDFQKGDIAEGYSVSREKKESFPLTVTSAQKNPTAFYLCATGITDTQYFGPGTRLTVL.

The CDR3 bases are TGCGCCAGCAGCGTGGGGGGGACAACTGAAGCTTTCTTT. This gives the protein CASSVGGTTEAFF. The chain combines TRBV5-1 with TRBJ1-1; D might be TRBD1 (6 bases). The germline CDR1 and CDR2 sequences are SGHRS and YFSETQ. V lost 4 bases and J 5 bases, leaving 12 bases between the germline ends. CDR3 length: 13 residues.

The V call is TRBV10-3, the J call TRBJ2-7, with 8 bases matching TRBD2. The CDR3 length is 13 residues. V was pared by 10 bases and J by 4 bases, with 9 bases of the junction left unmatched. Germline V gene data show CDR1 as ENHRY and CDR2 as SYGVKD. The CDR3 DNA reads as TGTGCCACCCTAGCGGGTGACGGGTACGAGCAGTACTTC. It specifies CATLAGDGYEQYF.

The chain joins TRBV5-5 to TRBJ1-5; 9 bases line up with TRBD1. The trim removed 4 bases at V and 6 bases at J, leaving 11 bases unmatched. Germline V lookup: CDR1 SGHKS, CDR2 YYEKEE (reference sequence). The CDR3 sequence is 16 residues long. Here the CDR3 reads CASSPRGDRGFQPQHF. The DNA of the CDR3 is TGTGCCAGCAGCCCCCGCGGTGACAGGGGGTTTCAGCCCCAGCATTTT.

J is TRBJ2-5 and V is TRBV10-3; 8 bases are a match to TRBD1. The tail of the sequence fits TRBJ2-7 better, so the J call may be wrong. The CDR3 is 15 amino acids. Germline values: CDR1 ENHRY, CDR2 SYGVKD. The CDR3 loop is CAISESTGGRYEQYF. The CDR3 bases are TGTGCCATCAGTGAGTCAACAGGGGGGAGGTACGAGCAGTACTTC.

The gene calls are TRBV4-1 and TRBJ2-5; D remains ambiguous. CDR3 length: 15 amino acids. Germline V lookup: CDR1 MGHRA, CDR2 YSYEKL. Between the trimmed V and J ends, which lost 6 bases and 2 bases, there was a span of 16 bases. The CDR3 sequence is CASRRLTSIQETQYF. DNA of the CDR3: TGCGCCAGCAGACGTCTTACGTCGATTCAAGAGACCCAGTACTTC.

The chain carries TRBV11-3 and TRBJ2-3, with a possible D match to TRBD1 (6 bases). The CDR3 extends over 17 amino acids. Per the germline V gene, CDR1 is SGHNT and CDR2 is YENEEA. V was pared by 5 bases and J by 2 bases, with 20 bases between. CDR3 DNA: TGTGCCAGCAGCGGTTATGTTAAGGACAGAGACACAGATACGCAGTATTTT. Protein product: CASSGYVKDRDTDTQYF.

About this clone: Compared with germline, one end of the junction differs, possibly owing to a read error. The CDR3 here is CASSYDIGPRVF. The CDR3 nucleotides read TGTGCCAGCAGCTATGATATTGGGCCCAGGGTCTTT. This chain connects TRBV7-9 to TRBJ1-6; weak D call: TRBD1 (5 bases). CDR3 length: 12 residues. CDR1 and CDR2 from the germline V gene are SEHNR and FQNEAQ (reference sequence).

V gene TRBV7-9 combines with J gene TRBJ1-5, with D unresolved. Trimming cost V 4 bases and J 5 bases, with 6 bases left between them. Germline V lookup: CDR1 SEHNR, CDR2 FQNEAQ (reference sequence). CDR3 length: 12 residues. CDR3 sequence reads: CASSSPDQPQHF. The CDR3 coding sequence is TGTGCCAGCAGCTCCCCCGATCAGCCCCAGCATTTT.

V and J are TRBV6-5 and TRBJ2-5; D gene uncertain. Germline V lookup: CDR1 MNHEY, CDR2 SVGAGI. The CDR3 consists of 12 residues. Trimming cost V 7 bases and J 4 bases, with 10 bases left between them. The CDR3, as DNA: TGTGCCAGCACCGATTGGGGAGAGACCCAGTACTTC. Translating it yields CASTDWGETQYF.

This chain connects TRBV7-9 to TRBJ2-7; TRBD1 matches at 10 bases. In germline, CDR1 is SEHNR, CDR2 FQNEAQ (reference sequence). Trimming at V came to 5 bases and at J to 4 bases, leaving 5 bases not matched to a gene. This CDR3 spans 14 amino acids. CDR3 sequence (DNA): TGTGCCAGCAGCGGGACAGGGGCTTGGTACGAGCAGTACTTC. Translating gives CASSGTGAWYEQYF.

The CDR3 coding sequence is TGTGCCAGCAGTGAAGCAACCGGTTTTACCTACGAGCAGTACTTC. Translation: CASSEATGFTYEQYF. The chain combines TRBV6-1 with TRBJ2-7; D is ambiguous. Germline CDR1 and CDR2: MNHNS and SASEGT. CDR3 length: 15 residues. V lost 0 bases and J lost 2, with 11 bases in between.

The genes are TRBV7-9 and TRBJ1-2; TRBD1 might be the D (6 bases). This CDR3 comprises 12 residues. Germline V gives CDR1 SEHNR, CDR2 FQNEAQ (reference sequence). V shed 6 bases and J shed 8 bases, with 13 bases lying between them. This CDR3 reads CASSFTGLGYTF. DNA for the CDR3: TGTGCCAGCAGTTTTACAGGGTTGGGCTACACCTTC.

V is TRBV19 and J is TRBJ2-2; tentative D call: TRBD1 (5 bases). Trimming left V 4 bases short and J 6 bases short, with 21 bases between. Germline loops: CDR1 LNHDA, CDR2 SQIVND (reference sequence). The CDR3 has 17 amino acids. CDR3 region: CASSTPRAGPSAGELFF. DNA for the CDR3: TGTGCCAGTAGTACCCCCCGGGCAGGGCCCTCGGCCGGGGAGCTGTTTTTT. The variable domain in full, completed from reference TRBV19 and TRBJ2-2, reads DGGITQSPKYLFRKEGQNVTLSCEQNLNHDAMYWYRQDPGQGLRLIYYSQIVNDFQKGDIAEGYSVSREKKESFPLTVTSAQKNPTAFYLCASSTPRAGPSAGELFFGEGSRLTVL.

The J gene is TRBJ1-2, the V gene TRBV10-2; D gene unclear. CDR1 and CDR2 (germline): WSHSY, SAAADI. With 3 bases removed from V and 4 bases from J, the gap between germline ends came to 9 bases. CDR3 length: 13 amino acids. The CDR3 bases are TGCGCCAGCAGTGAAAGGGTCCCCTATGGCTACACCTTC. Its protein is CASSERVPYGYTF.